A single T cell receptor beta chain is shown here with its context. Its target is unknown. This record belongs to a study of cytomegalovirus exposure and HLA in healthy donors. Looking at the study overall: Some 85 million unique TCRs, all from HLA-typed donors, were included in an early release of the data. Study results and caveats: V- and J-gene trimming of TCR beta was linked (in a later analysis) to a missense DCLRE1C variant. Analysis performed later found approximately 17,000 TCR beta sequences associated with HLA alleles at 0.05 false discovery rate. Among the sequence variants, a highly shared cluster was likely an artifact of sequencing.

Vbeta (60) and Jbeta (13) primers were used in the PCR. The repertoire was sequenced with immunoSEQ multiplex PCR; TCRdb's copy has only in-frame clones and lacks some. The data show 65,000 to 100,000 clones, approximately 71% seen once. The V and J ends lost 5 bases and 0 bases, in that order; junction bases with no gene match: 4. The CDR3 consists of 17 residues. The germline gives CDR1 MDHEN, CDR2 SYDVKM. Sequencing was carried out using PBMCs. The clonotype originates from a man aged 40-49 years in good health and CMV-seronegative. The chain combines TRBV28 with TRBJ2-2; 12 positions agree with TRBD1. The CDR3 loop reads CASSGTGGTSNTGELFF. The CDR3 DNA sequence: TGTGCCAGCAGTGGGACAGGGGGCACCTCGAACACCGGGGAGCTGTTTTTT.